This TCR beta chain was identified in a study of blood T cell repertoires in COVID-19. Germline CDR1 SGHNT, CDR2 YENEEA. V shed 0 bases, J shed 2 bases, and the junction held 7 bases outside the gene matches. The CDR3 runs 17 residues. Original methodology: Reference gene primer amplification yielded estimated nucleated cell counts. The data were produced by immunoSEQ multiplex PCR, yet TCRdb's version contains in-frame clones alone and is incomplete. The V and J calls and clone size are taken from that table; D and trimming were inferred from the DNA. The table records a few hundred thousand clones, around 90% of them present only once.

V is TRBV11-3 and J is TRBJ2-1; TRBD2 matches 7 bases. Sequencing used peripheral blood. The TCR originated in a woman in her thirties or forties who had recovered from COVID-19. This chain's CDR3 is CASSLDHSGIPYNEQFF. As DNA, the CDR3 is TGTGCCAGCAGCTTAGATCACAGCGGGATCCCCTACAATGAGCAGTTCTTC.